This T cell receptor (beta chain) was profiled in a study of CD8 T cells in ankylosing spondylitis (TCRdb year 2017). Describing the broader study: To find TCR variants linked to disease, the study profiled T cell receptor beta repertoires in ankylosing spondylitis patients and healthy donors. In total, the full study cohort was made up of over a hundred healthy donors and roughly 27 ankylosing spondylitis patients. Peripheral blood was sampled, and synovial fluid was also collected from ankylosing spondylitis patients. Study-level results and caveats: Some of the motif variants had been reported before in the synovial fluid and blood of reactive arthritis patients, a finding that suggests common disease-initiation mechanisms. The disease-linked clones showed a CD8+ phenotype and occurred at relatively low frequencies in peripheral blood. A TCR beta motif made up of 7 to 9 highly homologous amino acid variants appeared to be characteristic of blood from ankylosing spondylitis patients. According to the report, matched synovial fluid samples from ankylosing spondylitis patients were significantly enriched for the disease-linked clones.

According to the germline V gene, CDR1 reads SGHAT and CDR2 reads FQNNGV. V loses 7 bases, J loses 0 bases, and the germline ends lie 13 bases apart. The CDR3 holds 15 amino acids from the cysteine to the phenylalanine. Left in the record is the CDR3 DNA by itself, 45 bases read in frame from the first base. Sequencing took place on an Illumina HiSeq 2500. Quantitative 5'-RACE with molecular barcodes was the method used to prepare the TCR beta libraries. The authors processed their data as follows. Disease-linked TCR variants were identified with a new computational method built on a probabilistic model of VDJ rearrangement. TCRdb reanalyzed the raw reads on its own, using fastp at Q25 for trimming and MiXCR for clone calling, and kept in-frame beta chains. Records with the same CDR3 protein are collapsed into one entry carrying the most frequent genes and DNA. For this entry, the V and J calls and clone size follow TCRdb and not the study's own pipeline. The table for this sample lists over 400,000 distinct CDR3 sequences; roughly 27% of them were counted only once. Jointly, the top ten make up 0.89% of the sample.

This clonotype came up a few times. The specificity of this receptor is unknown. The sample holds no much larger clone one base away, and base qualities are not on file. This sequence was found in a male donor with ankylosing spondylitis. Rearrangement joined TRBV11-2 to TRBJ2-1; the D gene is perhaps TRBD1, from 5 matching bases. The sequenced sample was blood, either unsorted or a sorted T cell fraction (not recorded which). Here is the DNA: TGTGCCAGCAAGGGCCTCAGGGACTCCTACAATGAGCAGTTCTTC. The encoded protein is CASKGLRDSYNEQFF.